A single T cell receptor (beta chain) is shown here with its context. Produced via immunoSEQ multiplex PCR; TCRdb's table is partial and in-frame only. The sample lists approximately 60,000 clones, roughly 89% occurring once. These data come from a study of technical replicates of blood from a handful of donors. Germline lookup yields CDR1 SGHTA and CDR2 FQGTGA. With V trimmed by 5 bases and J by 5 bases, 6 bases remained unmatched. CDR3 length: 16 residues. The source is a human donor in good health. Some clones in this sample may be carry-over from other donors' samples. The chain links TRBV7-3 to TRBJ2-3; 14 nucleotides align to TRBD2. The sequenced sample was PBMCs. The CDR3 coding sequence is TGTGCCAGCAGCCGACTAGCGGGAGGGCCTGGAGATACGCAGTATTTT. It codes for CASSRLAGGPGDTQYF.